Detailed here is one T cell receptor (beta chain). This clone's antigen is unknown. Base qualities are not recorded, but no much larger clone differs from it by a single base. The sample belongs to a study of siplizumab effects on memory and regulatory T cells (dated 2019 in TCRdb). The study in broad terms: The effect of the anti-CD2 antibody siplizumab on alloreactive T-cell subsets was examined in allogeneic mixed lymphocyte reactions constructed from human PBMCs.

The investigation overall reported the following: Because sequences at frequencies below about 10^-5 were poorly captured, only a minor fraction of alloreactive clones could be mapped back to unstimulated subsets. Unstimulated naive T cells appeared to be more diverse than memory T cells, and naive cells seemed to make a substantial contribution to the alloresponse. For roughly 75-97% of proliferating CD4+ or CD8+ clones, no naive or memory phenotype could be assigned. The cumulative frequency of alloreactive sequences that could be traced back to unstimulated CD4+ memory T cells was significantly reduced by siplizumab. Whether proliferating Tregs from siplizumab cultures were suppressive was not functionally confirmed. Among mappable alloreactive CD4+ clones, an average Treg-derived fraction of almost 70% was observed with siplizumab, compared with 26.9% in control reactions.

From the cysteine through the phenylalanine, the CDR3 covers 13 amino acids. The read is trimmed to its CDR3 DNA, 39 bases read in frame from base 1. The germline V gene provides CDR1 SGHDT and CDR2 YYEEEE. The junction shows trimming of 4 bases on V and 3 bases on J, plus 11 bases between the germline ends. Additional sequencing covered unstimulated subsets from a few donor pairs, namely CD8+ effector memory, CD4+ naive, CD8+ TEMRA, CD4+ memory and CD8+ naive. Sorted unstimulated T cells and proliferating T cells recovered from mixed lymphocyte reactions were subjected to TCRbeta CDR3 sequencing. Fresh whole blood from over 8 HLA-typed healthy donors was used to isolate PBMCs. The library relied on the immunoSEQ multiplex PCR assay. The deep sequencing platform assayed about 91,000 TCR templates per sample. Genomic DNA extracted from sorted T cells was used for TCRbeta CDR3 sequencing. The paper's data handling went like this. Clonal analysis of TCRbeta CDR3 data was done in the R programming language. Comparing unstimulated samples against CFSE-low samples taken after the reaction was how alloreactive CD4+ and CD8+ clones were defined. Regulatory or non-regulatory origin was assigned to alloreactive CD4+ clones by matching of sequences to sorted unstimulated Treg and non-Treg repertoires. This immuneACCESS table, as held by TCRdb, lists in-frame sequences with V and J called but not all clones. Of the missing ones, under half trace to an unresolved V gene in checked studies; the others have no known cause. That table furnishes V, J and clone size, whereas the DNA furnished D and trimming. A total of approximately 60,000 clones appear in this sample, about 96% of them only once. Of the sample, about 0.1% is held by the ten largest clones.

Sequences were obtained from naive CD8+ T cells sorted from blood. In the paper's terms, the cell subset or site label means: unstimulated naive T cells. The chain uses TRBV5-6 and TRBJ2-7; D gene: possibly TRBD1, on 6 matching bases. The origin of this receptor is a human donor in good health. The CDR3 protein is CASSPGRGYEQYF. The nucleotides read TGTGCCAGCAGCCCTGGCAGGGGCTACGAGCAGTACTTC.